What follows describes a single T cell receptor (beta chain). The time point is: patch test 3, about 24 weeks after DPC sensitization. Treatment denoted: therapeutic diphenylcyclopropenone sensitization with weekly scalp DPC. The CDR3 sequence is 18 residues long. The V and J ends lost 2 bases and 7 bases, in that order; junction bases with no gene match: 14. Germline V lookup: CDR1 SGDLS, CDR2 YYNGEE. The data are from a study of human T cells and chemical hapten exposure. Each CDR3 protein gets one entry after TCRdb re-called the RACE reads with MiXCR. The sample yields 99,000 or so distinct CDR3 sequences, less than 40% seen once.

The chain couples TRBV9 to TRBJ2-1, with 11 positions matching TRBD2. The source material was whole blood, sampled in connection with sensitization to the hapten diphenylcyclopropenone (DPC). This clonotype was sampled from a man in his forties with alopecia areata. Some clones in this sample may be carry-over from other donors' samples. The CDR3 region has the DNA TGTGCCAGCAGCGTCCGACCGGTTAGCGGGAGGGCCCGTAATGAGCAGTTCTTC. It specifies CASSVRPVSGRARNEQFF.